Listed below are T cell receptor beta chains from one sample, sequenced in a study of OX40 agonist ivuxolimab in advanced cancers. Here immunoSEQ multiplex PCR was the method, and the copy in TCRdb shows in-frame clones only, minus some. The sample has some 64,000 clones, 84% seen once. Sequencing used CD4+ or CD8+ T cells sorted from blood, obtained in a trial of the OX40 agonist ivuxolimab. Every receptor here comes from an adult with an advanced solid tumor such as melanoma, head and neck, liver or kidney cancer. Both conserved end residues are part of each CDR3. Each record gives: clone size, J gene, V gene, D gene, CDR3 DNA, CDR3 protein. D genes are given only for firm matches. Not every row has a clone size; where given, it reads once, few, many or a size class.

NA | TRBJ1-1 | TRBV6-5 | TRBD1 | TGTGCCAGCAGCGCCGGGACAGGGGGCTCCTCTGAAGCTTTCTTT | CASSAGTGGSSEAFF
NA | TRBJ2-1 | TRBV9 | TRBD2 | TGTGCCAGCAGCTTACGGACCGGGACTAGCGGGCTTAATGAGCAGTTCTTC | CASSLRTGTSGLNEQFF
NA | TRBJ2-7 | TRBV23-1 | TRBD1 | TGCGCCAGCAGTCACCGGGACAGGGGGCCAGTCTCCTACGAGCAGTACTTC | CASSHRDRGPVSYEQYF
NA | TRBJ2-1 | TRBV6-6 | NA | TGTGCCAGCAGTTACACGGCTAGCAATGAGCAGTTCTTC | CASSYTASNEQFF
NA | TRBJ1-1 | TRBV5-1 | NA | TGCGCCAGCAGCTTCATGACAGGCATGAACACTGAAGCTTTCTTT | CASSFMTGMNTEAFF
NA | TRBJ2-1 | TRBV5-6 | NA | TGTGCCAGCAGCTTGCTCGACAATGAGCAGTTCTTC | CASSLLDNEQFF
NA | TRBJ1-2 | TRBV7-3 | TRBD1 | TGTGCCAGCAGCGACGGACACGGGACAGGGGGCGCGGGAGGCTACACCTTC | CASSDGHGTGGAGGYTF
NA | TRBJ2-7 | TRBV6-5 | NA | TGTGCCAGCAGTTACTGGGGACGTAGTGAAGTAGCCGAGCAGTACTTC | CASSYWGRSEVAEQYF
NA | TRBJ2-1 | TRBV5-1 | NA | TGCGCCAGCAGCTTGGGCCTAGCGAACGGTGAGCAGTTCTTC | CASSLGLANGEQFF
NA | TRBJ1-4 | TRBV7-2 | NA | TGTGCCAGCAGCTTAGTGGGGATAGGGGAAAAACTGTTTTTT | CASSLVGIGEKLFF
NA | TRBJ2-7 | TRBV27 | NA | TGTGCCAGCAGTTTTGTTCTTGCACCCTACGAGCAGTACTTC | CASSFVLAPYEQYF
NA | TRBJ2-3 | TRBV29-1 | NA | TGCAGCGTTGACCCCGGAAACACAGATACGCAGTATTTT | CSVDPGNTDTQYF
NA | TRBJ2-1 | TRBV6-6 | TRBD2 | TGTGCCAGCAGTCTCGGACTAGCGGGTTCCTACAATGAGCAGTTCTTC | CASSLGLAGSYNEQFF
NA | TRBJ1-5 | TRBV7-4 | TRBD1 | TGTGCCAGCAGCCAGGGGGTTGGGGGGAGTTCACAGCCCCAGCATTTT | CASSQGVGGSSQPQHF
NA | TRBJ2-1 | TRBV6-6 | NA | TGTGCCAGCAGGGACGGTTGGCAGAACTACAATGAGCAGTTCTTC | CASRDGWQNYNEQFF
NA | TRBJ2-1 | TRBV11-3 | TRBD2 | TGTGCCAGCAGCTTAGGCGGGGGAGCGGTTTTCAATGAGCAGTTCTTC | CASSLGGGAVFNEQFF
NA | TRBJ2-1 | TRBV11-3 | TRBD2 | TGTGCCAGCAGCACGTGGACTAGCGGAGACTACAATGAGCAGTTCTTC | CASSTWTSGDYNEQFF
many | TRBJ1-2 | TRBV7-8 | TRBD1 | TGTGCCAGCAGCGTCCGGACAGGGCTCGCACATGGCTACACCTTC | CASSVRTGLAHGYTF
once | TRBJ1-6 | TRBV25-1 | TRBD1 | TGTGCCAGCAGCGCCAACAGGGGCCAAAATTCACCCCTCCACTTT | CASSANRGQNSPLHF
NA | TRBJ2-7 | TRBV15 | NA | TGTGCCACCAGCAGAGGGGGCGTAGCCTACGAGCAGTACTTC | CATSRGGVAYEQYF
NA | TRBJ1-1 | TRBV7-6 | NA | TGTGCCAGCAGCTTGGGTAGCAGGAACACTGAAGCTTTCTTT | CASSLGSRNTEAFF
few | TRBJ2-3 | TRBV30 | TRBD1 | TGTGCCTGGAGGCCAGTAGGGACAGGGCTCACAGATACGCAGTATTTT | CAWRPVGTGLTDTQYF
NA | TRBJ2-7 | TRBV7-9 | NA | TGTGCCAGCAGCTTAGGAGGCCGGGGCGGAAGAAACGAGCAGTACTTC | CASSLGGRGGRNEQYF
NA | TRBJ2-7 | TRBV30 | TRBD1 | TGTGCCTGGAGAGGGACAGGGCTGACTTTCGCCTACGAGCAGTACTTC | CAWRGTGLTFAYEQYF
NA | TRBJ2-3 | TRBV4-3 | NA | TGCGCCAGCAGCCAAGATCGGTGGGCTTACACAGATACGCAGTATTTT | CASSQDRWAYTDTQYF
NA | TRBJ2-1 | TRBV28 | NA | TGTGCCAGCAGTTCCGCCGGGCTCTTGAAGGAACAGTTCTTC | CASSSAGLLKEQFF
once | TRBJ2-4 | TRBV19 | NA | TGTGCCAGTAGTATAGATCGTACACTCAGAGCCAAAAACATTCAGTACTTC | CASSIDRTLRAKNIQYF
NA | TRBJ1-1 | TRBV28 | NA | TGTGCCAGCAGTTGGGACGGACTCGGAGCTTTCTTT | CASSWDGLGAFF
NA | TRBJ1-2 | TRBV5-4 | NA | TGTGCCAGCAGCCCTAGGGGTTGGGGTGGCTACACCTTC | CASSPRGWGGYTF
NA | TRBJ2-5 | TRBV4-3 | NA | TGCGCCAGCAGCCAAGATGTGAACACCCGGGGCCAGTACTTC | CASSQDVNTRGQYF
NA | TRBJ2-5 | TRBV15 | NA | TGTGCCACCAGCAGAGGGGGTTGGGAGACCCAGTACTTC | CATSRGGWETQYF
NA | TRBJ1-4 | TRBV18 | TRBD1 | TGTGCCAGCTCCCCAACCACAGGGGACAGGGGTGAAAAACTGTTTTTT | CASSPTTGDRGEKLFF
NA | TRBJ2-3 | TRBV4-3 | NA | TGCGCCAGCAGCCAAGCGGGGGTGAGCACAGATACGCAGTATTTT | CASSQAGVSTDTQYF
NA | TRBJ1-4 | TRBV28 | NA | TGTGCCAGCAGGCGGCCCGAGACGAGTGAAAAACTGTTTTTT | CASRRPETSEKLFF
NA | TRBJ2-7 | TRBV7-9 | TRBD2 | TGTGCCAGCAGCTTAGCATCGGGAGGTCCCTACGAGCAGTACTTC | CASSLASGGPYEQYF
NA | TRBJ2-2 | TRBV2 | TRBD1 | TGTGCCAGCAGTGAAATAGGACAGGGGGCCGGGGAGCTGTTTTTT | CASSEIGQGAGELFF
NA | TRBJ1-2 | TRBV5-4 | TRBD1 | TGTGCCAGCAGCTTTGGACAGGGCCAAAGCTATGGCTACACCTTC | CASSFGQGQSYGYTF
NA | TRBJ1-2 | TRBV4-3 | NA | TGCGCCAGCAGCCAAGTGCGGGGTGACTATGGCTACACCTTC | CASSQVRGDYGYTF
NA | TRBJ1-1 | TRBV18 | NA | TGTGCCAGCTCACCGCGGGTCCTCGGACCCATGAACACTGAAGCTTTCTTT | CASSPRVLGPMNTEAFF
NA | TRBJ1-1 | TRBV4-3 | TRBD1 | TGCGCCAGCAGCCAAGAGTTCCAGACAGGGACCACTGAAGCTTTCTTT | CASSQEFQTGTTEAFF
NA | TRBJ2-1 | TRBV2 | TRBD2 | TGTGCCAGCGGTAGAGGTAGCGGGGGGGTCAATGAGCAGTTCTTC | CASGRGSGGVNEQFF
few | TRBJ2-1 | TRBV6-6 | NA | TGTGCCAGCAGTTACTCAGGGGTCGAGCAGTTCTTC | CASSYSGVEQFF
NA | TRBJ1-2 | TRBV28 | NA | TGTGCCAGCACCCCCCGGGGGGTTTATGGCTACACCTTC | CASTPRGVYGYTF
NA | TRBJ2-1 | TRBV5-1 | TRBD2 | TGCGCCAGCAGCTTTATAGCGGGAGGCTACAATGAGCAGTTCTTC | CASSFIAGGYNEQFF
NA | TRBJ2-7 | TRBV6-6 | NA | TGTGCCAGCGAGGATGATGCCTACGAGCAGTACTTC | CASEDDAYEQYF
few | TRBJ1-2 | TRBV28 | NA | TGTGCCAGCAGTTTACTCCCCCGGAGCTACACCTTC | CASSLLPRSYTF
once | TRBJ2-4 | TRBV6-6 | NA | TGTGCCAGCAGCTCTACATCCTTAGCCAAAAACATTCAGTACTTC | CASSSTSLAKNIQYF
NA | TRBJ2-1 | TRBV11-2 | TRBD2 | TGTGCCAGCAGCTTAGAGGCAGCGGGAATGGGAAATGAGCAGTTCTTC | CASSLEAAGMGNEQFF
NA | TRBJ2-2 | TRBV19 | NA | TGTGCCAGTAGTAACAGGCCCCCGAACACCGGGGAGCTGTTTTTT | CASSNRPPNTGELFF
NA | TRBJ2-7 | TRBV19 | NA | TGTGCCAGTAGTATAGGCGGGACAGCCTACGAGCAGTACTTC | CASSIGGTAYEQYF
few | TRBJ1-3 | TRBV7-6 | NA | TGTGCCAGCAGCTTAGCAAGGACTGGAAACACCATATATTTT | CASSLARTGNTIYF
NA | TRBJ1-4 | TRBV2 | TRBD1 | TGTGCCAGTGATATGACAGGGTTGGGTGAAAAACTGTTTTTT | CASDMTGLGEKLFF
NA | TRBJ1-1 | TRBV6-6 | NA | TGTGCCAGCAGTTACTCGATCGCAGGGAACACTGAAGCTTTCTTT | CASSYSIAGNTEAFF
few | TRBJ1-2 | TRBV27 | TRBD1 | TGTGCCAGCAGTTGGGGGGCACAGGGGTACTATGGCTACACCTTC | CASSWGAQGYYGYTF
NA | TRBJ1-5 | TRBV7-6 | NA | TGTGCCAGCAGCTTAGCGGGAGGTCTCAGCAATCAGCCCCAGCATTTT | CASSLAGGLSNQPQHF
once | TRBJ2-1 | TRBV4-3 | NA | TGCGCCAGCAGCCAGGGGACTTTAAGCTCCTACAATGAGCAGTTCTTC | CASSQGTLSSYNEQFF
once | TRBJ2-7 | TRBV18 | TRBD2 | TGTGCCAGCTCACCGGGACTAGCCCGAGGAGGGGCCTACGAGCAGTACTTC | CASSPGLARGGAYEQYF
NA | TRBJ2-5 | TRBV4-3 | NA | TGCGCCAGCAGCCAAGATGTAAGGGAGACCCAGTACTTC | CASSQDVRETQYF
NA | TRBJ2-7 | TRBV5-6 | NA | TGTGCCAGCAGCTCTGGGCCCTACGAGCAGTACTTC | CASSSGPYEQYF